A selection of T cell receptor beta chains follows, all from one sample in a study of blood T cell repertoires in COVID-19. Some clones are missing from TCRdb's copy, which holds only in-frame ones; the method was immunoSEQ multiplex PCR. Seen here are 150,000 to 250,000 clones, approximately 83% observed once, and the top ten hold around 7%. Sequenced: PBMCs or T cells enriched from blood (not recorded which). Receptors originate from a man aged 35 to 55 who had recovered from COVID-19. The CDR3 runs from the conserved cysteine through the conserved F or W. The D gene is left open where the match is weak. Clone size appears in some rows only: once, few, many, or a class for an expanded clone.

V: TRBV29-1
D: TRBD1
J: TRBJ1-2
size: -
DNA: TGCAGCGCGACAGTGGGGGACAGCAACTATGGCTACACCTTC
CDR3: CSATVGDSNYGYTF

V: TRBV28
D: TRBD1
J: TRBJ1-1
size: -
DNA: TGTGCCAGCAGTTTAGGGGCAGGGGGCACTGAAGCTTTCTTT
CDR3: CASSLGAGGTEAFF

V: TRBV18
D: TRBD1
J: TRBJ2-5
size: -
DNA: TGTGCCAGCTCACCGCTACCGGGACAGGGCGGAGAGACCCAGTACTTC
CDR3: CASSPLPGQGGETQYF

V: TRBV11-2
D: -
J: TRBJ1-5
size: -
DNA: TGTGCCAGCAGCTTAGATTGGCAGGCTCAGCCCCAGCATTTT
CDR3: CASSLDWQAQPQHF

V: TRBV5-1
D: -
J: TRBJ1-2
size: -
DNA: TGCGCCAGCAGCTTGAGCATTAGTCCTGGGGGGTATGGCTACACCTTC
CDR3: CASSLSISPGGYGYTF

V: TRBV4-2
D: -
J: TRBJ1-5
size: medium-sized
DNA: TGTGCCAGCAGCCAAGATCTCGGGGGTAGTCAGCCCCAGCATTTT
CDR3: CASSQDLGGSQPQHF

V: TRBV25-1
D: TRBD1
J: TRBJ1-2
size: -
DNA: TGTGCCAGCAGTGGAGGGACAGTCTATGGCTACACCTTC
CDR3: CASSGGTVYGYTF

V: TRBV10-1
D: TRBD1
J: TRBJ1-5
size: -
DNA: TGCGCCAGCAGTACAGGGGTAAATCAGCCCCAGCATTTT
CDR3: CASSTGVNQPQHF

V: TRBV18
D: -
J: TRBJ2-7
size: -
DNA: TGTGCCAGCTCACCAGGGCAGGCCATTTTGAACGAGCAGTACTTC
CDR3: CASSPGQAILNEQYF

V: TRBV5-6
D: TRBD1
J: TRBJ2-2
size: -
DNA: TGTGCCAGCAGCTCGCAGGGGGCCCTGATCCCCGGGGAGCTGTTTTTT
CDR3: CASSSQGALIPGELFF

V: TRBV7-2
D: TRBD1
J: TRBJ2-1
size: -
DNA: TGTGCCAGCAGCTCCCTTGACAGGGGCGCTGGTTTTAAGTTCTTC
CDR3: CASSSLDRGAGFKFF

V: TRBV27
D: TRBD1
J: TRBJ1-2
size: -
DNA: TGTGCCAGCAGGGGCTTGGGACAGGGGGCAAGGGCGAGCGGCTACACCTTC
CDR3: CASRGLGQGARASGYTF

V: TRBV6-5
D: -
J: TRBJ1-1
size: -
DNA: TGTGCCAGCAGGGGCAGCTATAGATCGAACACTGAAGCTTTCTTT
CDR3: CASRGSYRSNTEAFF

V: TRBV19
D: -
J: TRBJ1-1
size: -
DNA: TGTGCCAGTACCCCGACCCCCGGGGGGATGAACACTGAAGCTTTCTTT
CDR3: CASTPTPGGMNTEAFF

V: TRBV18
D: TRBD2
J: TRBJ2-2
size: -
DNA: TGTGCCAGCTCACCGACGGGACTAGCGGGGGGAAGAACCGGGGAGCTGTTTTTT
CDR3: CASSPTGLAGGRTGELFF

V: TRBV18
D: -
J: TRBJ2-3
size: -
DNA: TGTGCCAGCTCACCGGGCAGGGGCACAGATACGCAGTATTTT
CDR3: CASSPGRGTDTQYF

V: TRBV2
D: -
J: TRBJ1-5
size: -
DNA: TGTGCCAGCATGTCCGGGTACAATCAGCCCCAGCATTTT
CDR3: CASMSGYNQPQHF

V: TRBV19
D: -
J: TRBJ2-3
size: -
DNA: TGTGCCAATAGTGCTCCGGGGGTTACAGATACGCAGTATTTT
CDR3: CANSAPGVTDTQYF

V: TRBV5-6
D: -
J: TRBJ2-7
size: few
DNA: TGTGCCAGCAGGCCGACAGGCCGAGGAACCTACGAGCAGTACTTC
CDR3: CASRPTGRGTYEQYF

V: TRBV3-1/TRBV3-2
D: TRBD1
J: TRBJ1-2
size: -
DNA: TGTGCCAGCAGCCCGGACAGGGGAGGTGGCTACACCTTC
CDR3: CASSPDRGGGYTF

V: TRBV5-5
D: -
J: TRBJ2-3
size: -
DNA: TGTGCCAGCAGCTTGGAAGATACTAGCACAGATACGCAGTATTTT
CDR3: CASSLEDTSTDTQYF

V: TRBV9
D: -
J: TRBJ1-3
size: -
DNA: TGTGCCAGCAGCGTTAGGGGGGGCGAACAATGGAACACCATATATTTT
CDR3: CASSVRGGEQWNTIYF

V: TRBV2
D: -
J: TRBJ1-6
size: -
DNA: TGTGCCAGCAGCGGCGATGTGGACAGTTCACCCCTCCACTTT
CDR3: CASSGDVDSSPLHF

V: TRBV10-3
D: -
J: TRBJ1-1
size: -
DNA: TGTGCCATCAGTGACGGGACAAGAAACACTGAAGCTTTCTTT
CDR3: CAISDGTRNTEAFF

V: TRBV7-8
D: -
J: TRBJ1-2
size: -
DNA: TGTGCCAGCAGCTTAGAGGTCGTCGTCTCAGGGCGTCACGACTATGGCTACACCTTC
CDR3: CASSLEVVVSGRHDYGYTF

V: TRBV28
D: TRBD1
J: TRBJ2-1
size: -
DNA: TGTGCCAGCAGTATTCCACCGGGACAGGGTCGCGGTGAGCAGTTCTTC
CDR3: CASSIPPGQGRGEQFF

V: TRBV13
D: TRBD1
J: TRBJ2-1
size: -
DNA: TGTGCCAGCAGCTCGCGGGACAGGGGATACAATGAGCAGTTCTTC
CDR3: CASSSRDRGYNEQFF

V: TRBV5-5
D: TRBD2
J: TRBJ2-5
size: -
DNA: TGTGCCAGCAGCCGGGGGGGTGGAACCCAAGAGACCCAGTACTTC
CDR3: CASSRGGGTQETQYF